The T cell receptor (beta chain) under discussion was sequenced for a study of beta chain features in type 1 diabetes. Overall study results and limits: At VDJ recombination sites, type 1 diabetes patients had fewer insertions and more deleted nucleotides. All four CD4+ subsets of Type 1 diabetes patients contained TCRB CDR3s that were moderately but significantly shorter. Whether HLA type influences TCRB rearrangement remained unresolved here.

TCRB transcripts that were expressed got sequenced, as all of the isolated RNA had been reverse transcribed. Here immunoSEQ multiplex PCR was the method, and the copy in TCRdb shows in-frame clones only, minus some. Here the sample spans about 650,000 clones, around 12% being singletons. Cells sorted by CD45RO/CCR7/CD25/CD127/CD95/CD27 comprised CD4+ naive, central memory, regulatory and stem cell-like memory cells. Trimming took 5 bases from V and 0 from J, leaving 8 bases between them. The CDR3 consists of 14 residues. Per the germline V gene, CDR1 is MGHDK and CDR2 is SYGVNS. This clone was observed a few times. Its antigen remains unidentified.

The sample comprised naive CD4+ T cells from blood. The TCR comes from a man aged 25-40 years with type 1 diabetes. V is TRBV25-1 and J is TRBJ1-5; D uncertain. The CDR3 reads CASSWAGSNQPQHF. The CDR3 coding sequence is TGTGCCAGCAGTTGGGCGGGTAGCAATCAGCCCCAGCATTTT.